These 20 T cell receptor beta chains were all obtained from the same sample, sequenced in a study of patients and donors after allogeneic stem cell transplantation. TCRdb reprocessed the RT-PCR reads via MiXCR and lists one record per CDR3 protein. The sample has over 200,000 distinct CDR3 sequences; about 37% are singletons. The source material was blood, either unsorted or a sorted T cell fraction (not recorded which). These receptors originate from a human donor who was either an allogeneic HSCT recipient or a stem cell or donor lymphocyte infusion donor (not recorded which). It is not recorded whose cells these are; they may come from a transplant donor.

The chain combines TRBV19 with TRBJ1-5; the D is unclear. V was shortened by 5 bases and J by 7 bases, with 12 bases between the two germline ends. Germline V lookup: CDR1 LNHDA, CDR2 SQIVND (reference sequence). This CDR3 has 13 amino acids. This CDR3 reads CASSPGGRQPQHF. The CDR3 nucleotides read TGTGCCAGTAGTCCAGGCGGAAGACAGCCCCAGCATTTT.

The J gene is TRBJ2-1, the V gene TRBV15; 7 bases align to TRBD2. The CDR3 has 16 amino acids. CDR1 and CDR2 (germline): LNHNV, YYDKDF (reference sequence). Losses at the gene ends were 0 bases for V and 4 bases for J; bases not matched to a gene: 6. This chain's CDR3 is CATSRDSLAVYNEQFF. Written as DNA, the CDR3 is TGTGCCACCAGCAGAGATAGCCTAGCGGTTTACAATGAGCAGTTCTTC.

The chain links TRBV7-9 to TRBJ2-1, with 7 bases aligning to TRBD1. V lost 2 bases to trimming and J lost 5 bases; unmatched junction nucleotides: 12. The germline V gene has CDR1 SEHNR and CDR2 FQNEAQ (reference sequence). The CDR3 length is 17 residues. In DNA, the CDR3 is TGTGCCAGCAGCTTACCCCCCACGGGACAGTACAACAATGAGCAGTTCTTC. As protein: CASSLPPTGQYNNEQFF. The full variable domain, rest sourced from reference TRBV7-9 and TRBJ2-1, is DTGVSQNPRHKITKRGQNVTFRCDPISEHNRLYWYRQTLGQGPEFLTYFQNEAQLEKSRLLSDRFSAERPKGSFSTLEIQRTEQGDSAMYLCASSLPPTGQYNNEQFFGPGTRLTVL.

This clonotype was seen once. Here the CDR3 DNA reads TGTGCCAGCAGCTTAGACCGGACAGGCAATCAGCCCCAGCATTTT. Protein product: CASSLDRTGNQPQHF. The chain joins TRBV7-2 to TRBJ1-5, with D perhaps TRBD1 (6 bases). V lost 1 base to trimming and J lost 2 bases, with 9 bases between them. CDR1 SGHTA and CDR2 FQGNSA come from the germline V gene. The CDR3 has 15 amino acids.

V and J are TRBV6-6 and TRBJ1-2, with 7 bases aligning to TRBD1. Germline assignment: CDR1 MNHNY and CDR2 SVGAGI (reference sequence). This CDR3 has 15 amino acids. Trimming took 5 bases from V and 4 from J; bases not matched to a gene: 10. The CDR3 region is CASSTQGVVAYGYTF. For the CDR3, the DNA is TGTGCCAGCAGTACCCAGGGGGTGGTTGCCTATGGCTACACCTTC.

CDR3 nucleotide sequence: TGTGCCAGCAGAGAGACAGGGCCCGAGACCCAGTACTTC. This codes for CASRETGPETQYF. The chain combines TRBV6-6 with TRBJ2-5; 7 nucleotides line up with TRBD1. The V segment lost 6 bases and the J segment 5 bases; nucleotides outside the gene matches: 6. Germline CDR1 is MNHNY and CDR2 is SVGAGI (reference sequence). There are 13 residues in the CDR3.

This clonotype turned up a few times. The J gene is TRBJ1-5, the V gene TRBV12-3 or TRBV12-4, with D hard to call. The germline V and J ends were trimmed by 5 bases and 5 bases, with 13 bases remaining between them. This CDR3 has 14 residues. For the CDR3, the DNA is TGTGCCAGCAGTCCTCGGGAGGAGTATCAGCCCCAGCATTTT. Protein: CASSPREEYQPQHF.

The V call is TRBV6-1, the J call TRBJ2-3; possibly TRBD1 for D (6 bases). In germline, CDR1 is MNHNS, CDR2 SASEGT. The CDR3 has 14 amino acids. V dropped 4 bases and J dropped 1 base, with 9 bases sitting between them. The CDR3 loop reads CASSAGAGTDTQYF. CDR3 DNA sequence: TGTGCCAGCAGTGCAGGGGCTGGCACAGATACGCAGTATTTT.

The chain employs TRBV7-9 and TRBJ2-1, with D tentatively TRBD2 (5 bases). V was trimmed by 4 bases and J by 0 bases, leaving 10 bases between them. The CDR3 has 15 residues. CDR1 and CDR2 (germline): SEHNR, FQNEAQ (reference sequence). The CDR3 is CASSSLGSSYNEQFF. The CDR3, as DNA: TGTGCCAGCAGCTCCCTTGGGAGCTCCTACAATGAGCAGTTCTTC.

V and J are TRBV20-1 and TRBJ1-1; weak D call: TRBD1 (6 bases). CDR1 and CDR2 (germline): DFQATT, SNEGSKA (reference sequence). CDR3 length: 14 amino acids. Between the trimmed V and J ends, which lost 5 bases and 4 bases, there was a span of 17 bases. CDR3 sequence reads: CSAPRVVGGTEAFF. The CDR3 nucleotides read TGCAGTGCTCCTAGGGTAGTAGGGGGCACTGAAGCTTTCTTT.

The chain joins TRBV11-2 to TRBJ2-7; D assignment may be TRBD1 or TRBD2 (6 bases each). V lost 3 bases and J 6 bases, leaving 9 bases between the germline ends. The CDR3 totals 12 residues. From germline, CDR1 is SGHAT and CDR2 FQNNGV. The CDR3 spells CASSLGGAEQYF. DNA of the CDR3: TGTGCCAGCAGCTTGGGGGGCGCCGAGCAGTACTTC.

This chain uses TRBV6-1 with TRBJ1-1; D gene ambiguous. The CDR3 loop spans 13 amino acids. Germline lookup yields CDR1 MNHNS and CDR2 SASEGT. V lost 4 bases and J lost 1, with 7 bases in between. DNA of the CDR3: TGTGCCAGCAGTGTTGAGCCGAACACTGAAGCTTTCTTT. It codes for CASSVEPNTEAFF.

This clonotype was recorded a few times. This chain's CDR3 is CAGQGVHYGYTF. CDR3 nucleotide sequence: TGCGCAGGACAGGGTGTACACTATGGCTACACCTTC. The chain joins TRBV29-1 to TRBJ1-2, with 8 bases fitting TRBD1. The CDR3 spans 12 residues. The germline CDR1 and CDR2 sequences are SQVTM and ANQGSEA.

This clonotype was recorded a few times. The J gene is TRBJ2-7, the V gene TRBV20-1; 7 positions match TRBD1. Germline V gene lookup returns CDR1 DFQATT and CDR2 SNEGSKA (reference sequence). The CDR3 consists of 15 residues. J was trimmed by 0 bases and V by 4 bases; bases with no gene match: 9. CDR3 sequence: CSATHRDSLSYEQYF. CDR3 in DNA: TGCAGTGCTACGCACCGGGACAGCCTCTCCTACGAGCAGTACTTC.

This clonotype was seen a few times. The genes are TRBV5-1 and TRBJ1-4; weak D call: TRBD1 (5 bases). The V end was cut by 4 bases, the J end by 5 bases, with 21 bases between. From germline, CDR1 is SGHRS and CDR2 YFSETQ. The CDR3 has 17 residues. The chain's CDR3 is CASSLGGANRGNEKLFF. The CDR3 bases are TGCGCCAGCAGCCTCGGAGGGGCGAATAGGGGCAATGAAAAACTGTTTTTT.

Of note for this clonotype: The CDR3 ends on some other residue instead of the conserved phenylalanine or tryptophan, so this is likely a read error. The chain couples TRBV28 to TRBJ1-4, with 10 positions matching TRBD1. V shed 5 bases, J shed 8 bases, and the junction held 8 bases outside the gene matches. The length of the CDR3 is 15 residues. Germline V lookup: CDR1 MDHEN, CDR2 SYDVKM. The CDR3 DNA follows: TGTGCCAGCAGTCCAGGGGACAGGGGTCGGGAAAAACTGTTTTTG. It codes for CASSPGDRGREKLFL.

This clonotype has ten or more counts. V and J are TRBV24-1 and TRBJ2-5; possible D gene TRBD2, 5 bases. V lost 1 base and J lost 5, with 16 bases in between. The CDR3 has 16 amino acids. Looked up from germline, CDR1 is KGHDR and CDR2 is SFDVKD. The DNA of the CDR3 is TGTGCCACCAGTGATTTAAGGCAACTCGGCGGGGAGACCCAGTACTTC. It encodes CATSDLRQLGGETQYF.

V is TRBV28 and J is TRBJ1-5, with 8 bases identical to TRBD1. Germline V gene data show CDR1 as MDHEN and CDR2 as SYDVKM. The CDR3 extends over 18 amino acids. The junction had 14 bases not matched to a gene; V was cut back by 4 bases and J by 3 bases. The CDR3 here is CASSSDRGWLGINQPQHF. CDR3 DNA: TGTGCCAGCAGTTCCGACAGGGGATGGTTGGGGATCAATCAGCCCCAGCATTTT.

This clonotype was found a few times. This chain joins TRBV10-3 and TRBJ2-3, with TRBD2 matching 8 bases. Germline V CDR1 and CDR2: ENHRY, SYGVKD. The CDR3 spans 14 residues. Trimming took 4 bases from V and 4 from J; bases not matched to a gene: 4. The CDR3 reads CAISGGGRADTQYF. The CDR3 DNA is TGTGCCATCAGTGGCGGGGGGCGGGCAGATACGCAGTATTTT.

The chain is built from TRBV28 and TRBJ1-5, with 7 bases matching TRBD1. This CDR3 is 16 amino acids long. V trimming: 2 bases; J trimming: 3 bases; junction bases outside the gene matches: 7. The germline V gene has CDR1 MDHEN and CDR2 SYDVKM. CDR3 sequence (DNA): TGTGCCAGCAGTTTAGACCCGGGACAGTCCAATCAGCCCCAGCATTTT. Translated: CASSLDPGQSNQPQHF.